This T cell receptor (beta chain) was profiled in a study of healthy donors' naive CD4 and CD8 T cells. The overall study: Donors spanned ages 20-25, 40-50 and 60-70 years, half female. Study-level points and caveats: Negatively charged CDR3s marked CD8+ lineage; positively charged CDR3s marked CD4+ lineage.

The CDR3 totals 14 residues. With 5 bases clipped from V and 8 bases from J, the junction kept 9 bases outside the gene matches. Germline V lookup: CDR1 SGHVS, CDR2 FQNEAQ. Each TCR library used roughly 490 ng of total RNA and a linear amplification protocol. TCRdb recomputed calls from the reads with MiXCR, one row per CDR3 protein. The table records roughly 200,000 distinct CDR3 sequences, around three quarters of them present only once. This clonotype was seen only once. The antigen is undetermined. Sequenced: naive CD4+ and CD8+ T cells sorted from blood, pooled from several donors. The genes are TRBV7-8 and TRBJ2-1; TRBD1 aligns across 7 bases. The TCR originated in a pool of human donors in good health; the sample pools cells from several healthy donors. The CDR3 reads CASSTRQGFDEQFF. CDR3 nucleotides: TGTGCCAGCAGCACTAGACAGGGTTTCGATGAGCAGTTCTTC.